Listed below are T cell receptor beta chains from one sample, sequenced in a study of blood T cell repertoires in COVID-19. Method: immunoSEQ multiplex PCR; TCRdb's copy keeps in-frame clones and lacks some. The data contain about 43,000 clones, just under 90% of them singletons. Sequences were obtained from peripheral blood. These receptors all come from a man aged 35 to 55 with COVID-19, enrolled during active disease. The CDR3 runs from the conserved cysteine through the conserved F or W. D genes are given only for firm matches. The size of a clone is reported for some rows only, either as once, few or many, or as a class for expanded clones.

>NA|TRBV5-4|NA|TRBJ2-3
CASSSALADTQYF
TGTGCCAGCAGCTCCGCCCTAGCAGATACGCAGTATTTT
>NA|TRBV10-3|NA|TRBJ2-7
CAISESGGEQYF
TGTGCCATCAGTGAGTCGGGGGGCGAGCAGTACTTC
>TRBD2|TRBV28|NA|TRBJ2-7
CASSSLAGKRYEQYF
TGTGCCAGCAGTAGTCTAGCGGGAAAGAGGTACGAGCAGTACTTC
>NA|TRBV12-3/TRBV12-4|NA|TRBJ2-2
CASSSFNRELFF
TGTGCCAGCAGTTCCTTTAATCGGGAGCTGTTTTTT
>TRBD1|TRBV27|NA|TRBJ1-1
CASRTTGGNTEAFF
TGTGCCAGCAGGACGACAGGGGGAAACACTGAAGCTTTCTTT
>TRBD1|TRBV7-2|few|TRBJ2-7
CASSPRTGKHEQYF
TGTGCCAGCAGCCCAAGGACAGGGAAACACGAGCAGTACTTC
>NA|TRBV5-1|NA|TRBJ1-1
CASSFNTGNTEAFF
TGCGCCAGCAGCTTTAACACAGGGAACACTGAAGCTTTCTTT
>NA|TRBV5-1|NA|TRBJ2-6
CASSFEGSGANVLTF
TGCGCCAGCAGCTTTGAGGGCTCTGGGGCCAACGTCCTGACTTTC
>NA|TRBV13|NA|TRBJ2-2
CASSLAGGTVSGELFF
TGTGCCAGCAGCTTAGCGGGCGGGACTGTGTCCGGGGAGCTGTTTTTT
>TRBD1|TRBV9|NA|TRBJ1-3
CASSPQSDRVGGNTIYF
TGTGCCAGCAGCCCTCAGAGCGACAGGGTGGGTGGAAACACCATATATTTT
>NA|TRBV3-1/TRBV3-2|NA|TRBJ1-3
CASSQDWVQEYSGNTIYF
TGTGCCAGCAGCCAAGATTGGGTACAGGAATACTCTGGAAACACCATATATTTT
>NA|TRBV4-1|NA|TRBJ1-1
CASSDRLLVQSEAFF
TGCGCCAGCAGCGACCGACTTTTGGTGCAGTCTGAAGCTTTCTTT
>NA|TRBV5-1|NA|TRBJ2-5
CASSLVGRASGETQYF
TGCGCCAGCAGCTTGGTAGGCAGGGCCTCCGGGGAGACCCAGTACTTC
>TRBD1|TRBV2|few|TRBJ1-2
CASRRQGPTYGYTF
TGTGCCAGCAGAAGACAGGGTCCGACCTATGGCTACACCTTC
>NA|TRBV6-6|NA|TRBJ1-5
CASRNRGNQPQHF
TGTGCCAGCAGGAACAGGGGCAATCAGCCCCAGCATTTT
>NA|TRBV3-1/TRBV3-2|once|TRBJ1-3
CASSQYSTVPGNSGNTIYF
TGTGCCAGCAGCCAATATTCCACAGTCCCAGGGAATTCTGGAAACACCATATATTTT
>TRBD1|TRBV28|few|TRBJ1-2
CASKPGQGTANYGYTF
TGTGCCAGCAAACCGGGACAGGGAACTGCTAACTATGGCTACACCTTC
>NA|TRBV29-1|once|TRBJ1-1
CSGVQGTEAFF
TGCAGCGGCGTCCAGGGCACTGAAGCTTTCTTT
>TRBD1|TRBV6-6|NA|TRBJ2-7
CASSTWTGGYEQYF
TGTGCCAGCAGTACATGGACAGGGGGTTACGAGCAGTACTTC
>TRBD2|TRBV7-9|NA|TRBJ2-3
CASSVRTSGVTDTQYF
TGTGCCAGCAGCGTAAGGACTAGCGGGGTTACAGATACGCAGTATTTT
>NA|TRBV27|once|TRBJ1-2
CASSTLGYGYTF
TGTGCCAGCAGCACCCTCGGCTATGGCTACACCTTC
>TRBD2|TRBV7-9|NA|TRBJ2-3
CASSSDSGGHPDTQYF
TGTGCCAGCAGCTCAGATAGCGGGGGCCACCCGGATACGCAGTATTTT
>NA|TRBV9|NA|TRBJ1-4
CASSVAPSDEKLFF
TGTGCCAGCAGCGTAGCGCCCAGCGACGAAAAACTGTTTTTT
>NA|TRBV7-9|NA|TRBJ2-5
CASSLAAGMETQYF
TGTGCCAGCAGCTTAGCAGCAGGGATGGAGACCCAGTACTTC
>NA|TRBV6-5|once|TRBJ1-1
CASSYRSTGRNTEAFF
TGTGCCAGCAGTTACCGATCTACCGGTAGAAACACTGAAGCTTTCTTT
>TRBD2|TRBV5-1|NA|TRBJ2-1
CASSPGTSGSGYNEQFF
TGCGCCAGCAGCCCGGGGACTAGCGGGAGTGGTTACAATGAGCAGTTCTTC
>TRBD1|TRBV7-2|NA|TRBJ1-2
CASSLPKGQGSYGYTF
TGTGCCAGCAGCTTACCGAAGGGACAGGGAAGCTATGGCTACACCTTC
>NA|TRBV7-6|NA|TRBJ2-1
CASSLVGGVENEQFF
TGTGCCAGCAGCTTAGTTGGAGGGGTGGAGAATGAGCAGTTCTTC